This note documents a single T cell receptor (beta chain) sequence. The sample comes from a study of T cell responses to AZD1222 COVID-19 vaccine. CDR3 length: 13 amino acids. Germline-derived CDR1 and CDR2 are SEHNR and FQNEAQ (reference sequence). The germline V and J ends were trimmed by 3 bases and 5 bases, with 10 bases remaining between them. Clones were sequenced by immunoSEQ multiplex PCR, and TCRdb holds only the in-frame ones, with some missing. The sample records around 58,000 clones, roughly 90% being singletons. The gene calls are TRBV7-9 and TRBJ2-5; maybe TRBD1 (6 bases). The material was peripheral blood, obtained 28 days after the second AZD1222 dose. The receptor comes from an adult who received the AZD1222 COVID-19 vaccine. The chain's CDR3 is CASSFQGRETQYF. The DNA for the CDR3 is TGTGCCAGCAGCTTCCAGGGGCGGGAGACCCAGTACTTC.